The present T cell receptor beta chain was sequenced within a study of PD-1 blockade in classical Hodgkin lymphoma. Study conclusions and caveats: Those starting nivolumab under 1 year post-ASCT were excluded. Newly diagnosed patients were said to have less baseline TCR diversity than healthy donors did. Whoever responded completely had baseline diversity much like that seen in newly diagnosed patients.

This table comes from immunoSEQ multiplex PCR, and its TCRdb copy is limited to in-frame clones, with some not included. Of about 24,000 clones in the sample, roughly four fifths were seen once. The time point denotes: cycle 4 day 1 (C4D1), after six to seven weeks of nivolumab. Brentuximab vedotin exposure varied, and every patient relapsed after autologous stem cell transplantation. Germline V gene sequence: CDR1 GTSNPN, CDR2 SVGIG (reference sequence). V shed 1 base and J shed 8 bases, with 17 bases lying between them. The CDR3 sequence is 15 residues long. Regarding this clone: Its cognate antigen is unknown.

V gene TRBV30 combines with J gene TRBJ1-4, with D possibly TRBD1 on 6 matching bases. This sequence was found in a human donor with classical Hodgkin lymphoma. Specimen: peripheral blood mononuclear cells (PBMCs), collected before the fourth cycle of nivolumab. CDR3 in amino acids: CAWSDLAGQWEKLFF. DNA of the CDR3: TGTGCCTGGAGTGATCTGGCGGGACAATGGGAAAAACTGTTTTTT.